This T cell receptor beta chain was profiled in a study of beta chain features in type 1 diabetes. Broader study findings: Shortening that was moderate but significant affected the TCRB CDR3s of Type 1 diabetes patients in all four CD4+ subsets.

CDR3 length: 12 amino acids. CDR1 and CDR2 (germline): SQVTM, ANQGSEA. V was pared by 5 bases and J by 2 bases, with 10 bases between. Reverse transcribing all isolated RNA meant expressed TCRB transcripts were sequenced. Clones were sequenced by immunoSEQ multiplex PCR, and TCRdb holds only the in-frame ones, with some missing. In the table there are 160,000 or so clones, roughly 65% of which are singletons. This clone occurred a few times. Antigen specificity is unknown. This sequence joins TRBV29-1 and TRBJ2-7, with D hard to call. This receptor was identified in a man aged 25-45 years with type 1 diabetes. Sequenced input: naive CD4+ T cells from blood. The chain's CDR3 is CSVRPNTYEQYF. For the CDR3, the DNA is TGCAGCGTTCGACCTAACACCTACGAGCAGTACTTC.